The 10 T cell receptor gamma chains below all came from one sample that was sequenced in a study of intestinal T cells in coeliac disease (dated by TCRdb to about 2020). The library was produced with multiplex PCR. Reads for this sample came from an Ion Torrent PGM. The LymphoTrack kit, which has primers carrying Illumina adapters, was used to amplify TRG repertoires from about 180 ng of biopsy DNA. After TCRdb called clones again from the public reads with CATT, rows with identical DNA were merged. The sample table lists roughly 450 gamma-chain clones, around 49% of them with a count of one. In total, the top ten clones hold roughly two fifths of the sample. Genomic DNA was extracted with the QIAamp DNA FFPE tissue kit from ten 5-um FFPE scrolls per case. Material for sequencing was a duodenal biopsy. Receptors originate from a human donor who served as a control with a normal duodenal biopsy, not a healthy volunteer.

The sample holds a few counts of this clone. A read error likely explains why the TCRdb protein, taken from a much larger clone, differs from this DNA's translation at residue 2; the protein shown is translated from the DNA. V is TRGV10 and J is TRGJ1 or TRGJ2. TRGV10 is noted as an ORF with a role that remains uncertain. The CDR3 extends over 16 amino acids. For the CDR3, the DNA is TGTACTGCGTGGGATTTTATGGTCGTAAGTTATTATAAGAAACTCTTT. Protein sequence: CTAWDFMVVSYYKKLF.

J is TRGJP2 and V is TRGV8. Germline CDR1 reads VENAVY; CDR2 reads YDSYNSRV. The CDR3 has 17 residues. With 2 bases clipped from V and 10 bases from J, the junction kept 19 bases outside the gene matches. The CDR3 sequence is CATWDNLMSVVIWIKTF. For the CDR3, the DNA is TGTGCCACCTGGGATAATCTAATGTCGGTAGTGATTTGGATCAAGACGTTT.

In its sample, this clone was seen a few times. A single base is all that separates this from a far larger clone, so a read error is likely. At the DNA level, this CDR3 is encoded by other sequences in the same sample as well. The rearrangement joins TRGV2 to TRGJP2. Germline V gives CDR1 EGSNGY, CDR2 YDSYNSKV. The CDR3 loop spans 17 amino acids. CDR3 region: CATWDGPPTVGDWIKTF. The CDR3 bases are TGTGCCACTTGGGACGGGCCGCCTACCGTTGGGGATTGGATCAAGACGTTT.

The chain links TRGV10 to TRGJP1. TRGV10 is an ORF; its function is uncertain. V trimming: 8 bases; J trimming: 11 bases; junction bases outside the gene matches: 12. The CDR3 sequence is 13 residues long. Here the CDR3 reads CAAWDYTRWFKIF. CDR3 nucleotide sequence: TGTGCTGCGTGGGATTATACCCGGTGGTTCAAGATATTT.

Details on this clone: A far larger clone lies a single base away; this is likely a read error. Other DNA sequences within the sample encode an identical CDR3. CDR3 nucleotides: TGTGCCACCTGGGACGGACCGCCTACCGTTGGGGATTGGATCAAGACGTTT. Amino acid sequence: CATWDGPPTVGDWIKTF. The V gene is TRGV2, the J gene TRGJP2. V lost 1 base and J lost 8; bases outside the gene matches: 16. Germline-derived CDR1 and CDR2 are EGSNGY and YDSYNSKV. The CDR3 totals 17 residues.

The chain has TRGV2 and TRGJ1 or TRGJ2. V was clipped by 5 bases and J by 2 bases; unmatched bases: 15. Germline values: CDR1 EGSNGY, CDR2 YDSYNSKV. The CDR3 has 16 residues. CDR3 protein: CATWGRPPRDYYKKLF. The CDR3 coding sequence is TGTGCCACCTGGGGACGGCCACCTAGGGATTATTATAAGAAACTCTTT.

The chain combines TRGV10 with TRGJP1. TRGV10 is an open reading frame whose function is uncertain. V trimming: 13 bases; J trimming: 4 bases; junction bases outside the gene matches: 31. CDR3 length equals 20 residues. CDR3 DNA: TGTGCTGACGTGGGAATATACGGACGAGGGGGAGTCGACACTGGTTGGTTCAAGATATTT. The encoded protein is CADVGIYGRGGVDTGWFKIF.

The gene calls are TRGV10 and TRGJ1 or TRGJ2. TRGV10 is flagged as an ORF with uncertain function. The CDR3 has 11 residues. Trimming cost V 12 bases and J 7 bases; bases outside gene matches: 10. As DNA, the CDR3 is TGTGCTGCTCTGAAGTGGTATAAGAAACTCTTT. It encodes CAALKWYKKLF.

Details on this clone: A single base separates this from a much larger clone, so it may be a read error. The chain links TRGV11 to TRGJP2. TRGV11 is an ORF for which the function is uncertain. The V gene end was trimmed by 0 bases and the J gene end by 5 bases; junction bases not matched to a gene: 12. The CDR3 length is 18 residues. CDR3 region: CACWIRHKRSLSDWIKTF. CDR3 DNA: TGTGCCTGCTGGATTAGGCACAAGAGGAGTTTAAGTGATTGGATCAAGACGTTT.

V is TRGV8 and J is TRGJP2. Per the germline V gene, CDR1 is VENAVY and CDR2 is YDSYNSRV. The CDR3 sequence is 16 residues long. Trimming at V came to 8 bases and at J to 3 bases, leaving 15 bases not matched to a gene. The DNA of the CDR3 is TGTGCCACCTCCATAGGTTATTCGGGTAGTGATTGGATCAAGACGTTT. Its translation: CATSIGYSGSDWIKTF.